This TCR beta chain derives from a study of beta chain features in type 1 diabetes. This clone occurred a few times. As yet, its antigen is unknown. Regarding the study as a whole: In every one of the four CD4+ subsets, TCRB CDR3s were moderately but significantly shorter in Type 1 diabetes patients.

Expressed TCRB transcripts were sequenced because the isolated RNA had all been reverse transcribed beforehand. Clones were read by immunoSEQ multiplex PCR, and TCRdb kept only the in-frame ones, dropping some. This sample carries under 130,000 clones, 28% of them seen once, and the ten largest clones take 0.5% to 0.55%. The sequenced material came from central memory CD4+ T cells from blood. The origin of this receptor is a young woman with type 1 diabetes.

The CDR3 bases are TGTGCCAGTACTAGCGGGAGGGCCCCAAACAATGAGCAGTTCTTC. This codes for CASTSGRAPNNEQFF. V usage is TRBV19 and J usage is TRBJ2-1; TRBD2 matches at 12 bases. The CDR3 length is 15 residues. V was pared by 7 bases and J by 5 bases, with 6 bases of the junction left unmatched. Germline V gene sequence: CDR1 LNHDA, CDR2 SQIVND (reference sequence).